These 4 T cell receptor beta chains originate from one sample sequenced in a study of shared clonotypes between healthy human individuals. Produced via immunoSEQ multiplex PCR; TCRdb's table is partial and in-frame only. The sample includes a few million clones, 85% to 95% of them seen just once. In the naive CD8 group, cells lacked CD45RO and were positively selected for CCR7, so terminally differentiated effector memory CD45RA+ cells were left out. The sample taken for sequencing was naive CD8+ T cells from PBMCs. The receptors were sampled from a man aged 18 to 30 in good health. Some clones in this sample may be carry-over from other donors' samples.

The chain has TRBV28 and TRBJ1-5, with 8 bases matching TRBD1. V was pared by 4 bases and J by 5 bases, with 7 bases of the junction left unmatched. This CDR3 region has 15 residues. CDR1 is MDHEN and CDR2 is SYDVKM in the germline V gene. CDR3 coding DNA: TGTGCCAGCAGTTCCTTGGACAGGGACTATCAGCCCCAGCATTTT. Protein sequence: CASSSLDRDYQPQHF.

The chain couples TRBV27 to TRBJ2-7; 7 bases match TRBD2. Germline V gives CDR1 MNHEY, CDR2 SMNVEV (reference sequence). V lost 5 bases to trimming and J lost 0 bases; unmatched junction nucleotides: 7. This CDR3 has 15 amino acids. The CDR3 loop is CASSLAGAGSYEQYF. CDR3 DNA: TGTGCCAGCAGTCTCGCGGGAGCGGGCTCCTACGAGCAGTACTTC.

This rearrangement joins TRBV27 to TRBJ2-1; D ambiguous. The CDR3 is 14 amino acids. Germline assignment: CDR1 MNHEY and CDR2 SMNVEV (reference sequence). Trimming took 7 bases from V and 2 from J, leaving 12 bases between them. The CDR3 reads CASTVRSPYNEQFF. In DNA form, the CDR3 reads TGTGCCAGCACCGTGCGGAGCCCCTACAATGAGCAGTTCTTC.

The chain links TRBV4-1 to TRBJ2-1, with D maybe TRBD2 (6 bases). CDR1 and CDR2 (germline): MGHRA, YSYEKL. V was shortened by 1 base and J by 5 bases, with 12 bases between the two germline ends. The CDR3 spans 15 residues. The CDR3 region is CASSQAEGGDNEQFF. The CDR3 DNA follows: TGCGCCAGCAGCCAAGCGGAAGGCGGGGACAATGAGCAGTTCTTC.